What follows are 5 T cell receptor beta chains derived from one specimen sequenced in a study of cytomegalovirus exposure and HLA in healthy donors. Using immunoSEQ multiplex PCR, the repertoire was profiled, and TCRdb retains in-frame clones only, with some absent. This repertoire shows approximately 110,000 clones, 85% to 95% found once; its top ten account for roughly 1.2%. Sequenced material: PBMCs. The source of these receptors is a young woman in good health and CMV-seronegative.

V gene TRBV6-1 combines with J gene TRBJ1-5, with D possibly being TRBD1 (6 bases). Deletions cut 4 bases from V and 2 bases from J, with 15 bases between. The V gene's germline CDR1 is MNHNS and CDR2 SASEGT. CDR3 length: 16 amino acids. This CDR3 is CASSANRDLGNQPQHF. Written as DNA, the CDR3 is TGTGCCAGCAGTGCTAACAGGGATCTGGGCAATCAGCCCCAGCATTTT.

The rearrangement links TRBV14 to TRBJ1-4; the D is unclear. The V and J ends lost 4 bases and 0 bases respectively, with 12 bases between them. Per the germline V gene, CDR1 is SGHDN and CDR2 is FVKESK. This CDR3 comprises 16 residues. The chain's CDR3 is CASSRGGLSTNEKLFF. The CDR3 region has the DNA TGTGCCAGCAGCCGAGGAGGGCTTTCAACTAATGAAAAACTGTTTTTT.

The chain links TRBV7-2 to TRBJ1-2; D gene ambiguous. This CDR3 spans 18 amino acids. CDR1 and CDR2 (germline): SGHTA, FQGNSA. The germline V and J ends were trimmed by 1 base and 5 bases, with 23 bases remaining between them. CDR3 sequence reads: CASSLDFYAFEESYGYTF. CDR3 in DNA: TGTGCCAGCAGCTTAGACTTTTATGCCTTTGAAGAGTCGTATGGCTACACCTTC.

The V call is TRBV19, the J call TRBJ1-2; 12 bases agree with TRBD1. With V trimmed by 9 bases and J by 4 bases, 12 bases remained unmatched. This CDR3 region has 16 residues. CDR1 is LNHDA, CDR2 SQIVND, per germline (reference sequence). The CDR3 loop is CASRSGTGGAGYGYTF. The CDR3, as DNA: TGTGCCAGCAGATCGGGGACAGGGGGCGCCGGCTATGGCTACACCTTC.

The chain couples TRBV9 to TRBJ2-2, with D maybe TRBD2 (6 bases). V lost 4 bases, J lost 1 base, and 14 bases lay in between. The germline CDR1 and CDR2 sequences are SGDLS and YYNGEE. CDR3 length equals 16 residues. DNA for the CDR3: TGTGCCAGCAGCCCTTGGGGGACTCAGAACACCGGGGAGCTGTTTTTT. Its protein is CASSPWGTQNTGELFF.